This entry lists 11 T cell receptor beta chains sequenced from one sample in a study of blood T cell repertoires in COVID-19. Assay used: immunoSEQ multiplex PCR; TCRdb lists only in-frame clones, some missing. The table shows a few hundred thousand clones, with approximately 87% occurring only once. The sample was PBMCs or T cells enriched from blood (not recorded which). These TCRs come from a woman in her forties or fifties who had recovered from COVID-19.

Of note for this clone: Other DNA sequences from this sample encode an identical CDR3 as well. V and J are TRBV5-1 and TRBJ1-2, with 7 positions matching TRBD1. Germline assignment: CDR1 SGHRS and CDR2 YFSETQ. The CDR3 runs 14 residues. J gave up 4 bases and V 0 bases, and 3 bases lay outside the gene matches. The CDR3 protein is CASSLGPGGYGYTF. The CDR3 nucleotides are TGCGCCAGCAGCTTGGGCCCAGGGGGCTATGGCTACACCTTC.

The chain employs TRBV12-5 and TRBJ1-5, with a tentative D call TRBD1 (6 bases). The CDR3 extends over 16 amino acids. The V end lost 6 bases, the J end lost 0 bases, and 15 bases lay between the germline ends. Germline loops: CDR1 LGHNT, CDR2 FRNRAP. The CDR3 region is CASGILHRDSNQPQHF. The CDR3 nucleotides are TGTGCTAGTGGCATACTTCACAGGGATAGCAATCAGCCCCAGCATTTT.

Here the CDR3 reads CASSLALFRANTEAFF. The CDR3 DNA follows: TGTGCCAGCAGCTTAGCGCTCTTCAGGGCGAACACTGAAGCTTTCTTT. The genes are TRBV7-2 and TRBJ1-1, with a possible D match to TRBD1 (5 bases). The CDR3 totals 16 residues. V was clipped by 0 bases and J by 1 base, with 12 bases between them. CDR1 is SGHTA and CDR2 is FQGNSA in the germline V gene.

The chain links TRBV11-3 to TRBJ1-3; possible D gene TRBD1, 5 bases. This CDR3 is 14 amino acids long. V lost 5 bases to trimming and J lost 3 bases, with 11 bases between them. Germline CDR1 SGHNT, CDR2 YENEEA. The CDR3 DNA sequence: TGTGCCAGCAGCCATGGACAAGGTGGAAACACCATATATTTT. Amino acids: CASSHGQGGNTIYF.

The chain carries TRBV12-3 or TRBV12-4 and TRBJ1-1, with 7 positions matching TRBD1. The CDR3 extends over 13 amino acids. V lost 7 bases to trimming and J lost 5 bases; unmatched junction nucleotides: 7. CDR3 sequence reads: CASTPTGETEAFF. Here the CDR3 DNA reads TGTGCCAGCACCCCTACAGGGGAAACTGAAGCTTTCTTT.

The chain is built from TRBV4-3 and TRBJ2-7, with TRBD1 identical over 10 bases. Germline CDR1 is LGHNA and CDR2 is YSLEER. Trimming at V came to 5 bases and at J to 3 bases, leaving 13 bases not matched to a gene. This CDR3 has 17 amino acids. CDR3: CASSSTPGTGDLYEQYF. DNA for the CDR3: TGCGCCAGCAGCTCAACCCCCGGGACAGGGGATCTCTACGAGCAGTACTTC.

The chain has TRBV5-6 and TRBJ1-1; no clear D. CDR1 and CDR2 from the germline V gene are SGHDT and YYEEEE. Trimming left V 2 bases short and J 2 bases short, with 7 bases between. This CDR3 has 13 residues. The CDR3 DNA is TGTGCCAGCAGCTTCCGTTTCAACACTGAAGCTTTCTTT. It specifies CASSFRFNTEAFF.

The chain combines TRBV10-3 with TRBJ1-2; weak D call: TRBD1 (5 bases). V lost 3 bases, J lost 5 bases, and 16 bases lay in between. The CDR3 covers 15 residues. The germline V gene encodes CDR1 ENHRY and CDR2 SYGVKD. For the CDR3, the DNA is TGTGCCATCAGTGATTTGGGGGGAGGGTTATATGGCTACACCTTC. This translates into CAISDLGGGLYGYTF.

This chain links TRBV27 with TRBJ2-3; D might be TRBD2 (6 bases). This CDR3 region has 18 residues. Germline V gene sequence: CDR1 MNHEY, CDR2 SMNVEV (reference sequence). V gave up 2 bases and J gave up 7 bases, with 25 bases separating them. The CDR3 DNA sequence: TGTGCCAGCAGTTTAAGCCCAGGAGGGCCTCGGGGAGGTAATACGCAGTATTTT. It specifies CASSLSPGGPRGGNTQYF.

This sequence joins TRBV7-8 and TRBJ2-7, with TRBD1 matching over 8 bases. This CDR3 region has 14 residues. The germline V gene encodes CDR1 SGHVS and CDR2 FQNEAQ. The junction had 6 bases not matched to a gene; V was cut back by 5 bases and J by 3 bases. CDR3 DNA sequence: TGTGCCAGCAGCACCAGACAGGGGCACTACGAGCAGTACTTC. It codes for CASSTRQGHYEQYF.

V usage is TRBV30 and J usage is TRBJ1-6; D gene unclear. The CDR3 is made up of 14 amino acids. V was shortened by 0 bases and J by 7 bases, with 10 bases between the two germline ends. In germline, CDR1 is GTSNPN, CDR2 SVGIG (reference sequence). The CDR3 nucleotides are TGTGCCTGGAGTGTCCCGGGGAGCAATTCACCCCTCCACTTT. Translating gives CAWSVPGSNSPLHF.